This TCR beta chain was observed in a study of blood T cell repertoires in COVID-19. Overall study context: Samples came from the United States, Italy and Spain, spanning acute and convalescent COVID-19. PBMCs, B-cell-depleted T cells, or T cells were the source of the cDNA or gDNA that made up the material.

CDR1 LNHDA and CDR2 SQIVND come from the germline V gene (reference sequence). The CDR3 has 15 residues. J was trimmed by 0 bases and V by 5 bases; bases with no gene match: 6. Original methodology: Nucleated cell number was recorded as an estimate derived from reference gene primer amplification. The table came from immunoSEQ multiplex PCR; TCRdb's copy has only in-frame clones and leaves some out. V, J and clone size were drawn from that table, and D and trimming were deduced from the DNA. The sample lists about 410,000 clones; 75% to 90% were seen once. This TCR was sampled from a woman aged 25 to 39 with active or convalescent COVID-19. Material for sequencing was peripheral blood. The chain is built from TRBV19 and TRBJ1-1; 7 bases are a match to TRBD1. In nucleotides, the CDR3 is TGTGCCAGTAGTGGACCGGGACAGATGAACACTGAAGCTTTCTTT. Amino acids: CASSGPGQMNTEAFF.